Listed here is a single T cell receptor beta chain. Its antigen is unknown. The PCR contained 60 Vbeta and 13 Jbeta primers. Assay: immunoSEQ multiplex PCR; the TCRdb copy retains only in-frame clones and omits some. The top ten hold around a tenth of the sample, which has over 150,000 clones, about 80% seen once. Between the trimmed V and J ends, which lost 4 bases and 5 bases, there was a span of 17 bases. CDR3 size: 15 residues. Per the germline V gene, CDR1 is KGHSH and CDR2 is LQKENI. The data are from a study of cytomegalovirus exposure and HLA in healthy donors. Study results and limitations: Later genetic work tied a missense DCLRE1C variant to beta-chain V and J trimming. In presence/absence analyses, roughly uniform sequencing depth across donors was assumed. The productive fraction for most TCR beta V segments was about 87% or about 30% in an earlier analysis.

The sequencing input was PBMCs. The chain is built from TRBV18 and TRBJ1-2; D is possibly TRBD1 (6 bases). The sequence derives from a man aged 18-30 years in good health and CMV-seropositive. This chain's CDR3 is CASSQQWDNKYGYTF. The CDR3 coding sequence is TGTGCCAGCTCACAACAATGGGACAACAAGTATGGCTACACCTTC.